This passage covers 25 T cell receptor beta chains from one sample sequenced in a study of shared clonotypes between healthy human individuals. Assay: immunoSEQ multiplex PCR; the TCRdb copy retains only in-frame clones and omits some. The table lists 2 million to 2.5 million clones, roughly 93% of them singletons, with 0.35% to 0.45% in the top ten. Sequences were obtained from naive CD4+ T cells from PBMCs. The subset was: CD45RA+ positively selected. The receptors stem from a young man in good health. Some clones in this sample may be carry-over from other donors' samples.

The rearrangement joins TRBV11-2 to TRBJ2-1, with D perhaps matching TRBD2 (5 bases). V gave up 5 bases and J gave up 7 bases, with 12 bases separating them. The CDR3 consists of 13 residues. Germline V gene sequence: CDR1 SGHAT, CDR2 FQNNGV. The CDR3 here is CASSPIGENEQFF. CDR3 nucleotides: TGTGCCAGCAGCCCAATCGGGGAAAATGAGCAGTTCTTC. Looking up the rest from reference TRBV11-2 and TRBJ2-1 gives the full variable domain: EAGVAQSPRYKIIEKRQSVAFWCNPISGHATLYWYQQILGQGPKLLIQFQNNGVVDDSQLPKDRFSAERLKGVDSTLKIQPAKLEDSAVYLCASSPIGENEQFFGPGTRLTVL.

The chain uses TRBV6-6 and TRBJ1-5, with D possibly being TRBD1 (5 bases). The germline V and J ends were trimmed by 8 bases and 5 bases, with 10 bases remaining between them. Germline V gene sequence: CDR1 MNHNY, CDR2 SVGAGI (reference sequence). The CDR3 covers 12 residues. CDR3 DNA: TGTGCCAGCGCCGGGACCGATCAGCCCCAGCATTTT. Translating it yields CASAGTDQPQHF.

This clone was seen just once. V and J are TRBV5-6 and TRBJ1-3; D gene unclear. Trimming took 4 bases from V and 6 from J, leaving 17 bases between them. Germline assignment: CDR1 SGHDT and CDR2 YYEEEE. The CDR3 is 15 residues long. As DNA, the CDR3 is TGTGCCAGCAGCGTACTTAGCTCATTTCTAAACACCATATATTTT. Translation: CASSVLSSFLNTIYF.

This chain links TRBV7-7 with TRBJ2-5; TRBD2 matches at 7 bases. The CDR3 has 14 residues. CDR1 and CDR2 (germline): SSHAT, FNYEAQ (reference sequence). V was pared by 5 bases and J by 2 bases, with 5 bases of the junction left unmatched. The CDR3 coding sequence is TGTGCCAGCAGCCCCACTAGCGTTCAAGAGACCCAGTACTTC. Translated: CASSPTSVQETQYF. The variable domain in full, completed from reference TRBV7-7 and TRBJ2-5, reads GAGVSQSPRYKVTKRGQDVTLRCDPISSHATLYWYQQALGQGPEFLTYFNYEAQPDKSGLPSDRFSAERPEGSISTLTIQRTEQRDSAMYRCASSPTSVQETQYFGPGTRLLVL.

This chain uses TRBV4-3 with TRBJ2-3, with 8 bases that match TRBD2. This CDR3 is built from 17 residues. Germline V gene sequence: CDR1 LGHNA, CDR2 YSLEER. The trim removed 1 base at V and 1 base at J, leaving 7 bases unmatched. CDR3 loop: CASSQAEGGLGTDTQYF. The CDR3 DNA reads TGCGCCAGCAGCCAAGCGGAAGGGGGACTAGGCACAGATACGCAGTATTTT.

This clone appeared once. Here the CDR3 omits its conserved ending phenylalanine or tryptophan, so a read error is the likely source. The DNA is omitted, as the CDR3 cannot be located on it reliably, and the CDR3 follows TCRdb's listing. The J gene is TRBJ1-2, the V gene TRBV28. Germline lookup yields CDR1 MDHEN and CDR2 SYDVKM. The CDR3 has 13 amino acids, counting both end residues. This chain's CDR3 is CASSPIGKGPWGA.

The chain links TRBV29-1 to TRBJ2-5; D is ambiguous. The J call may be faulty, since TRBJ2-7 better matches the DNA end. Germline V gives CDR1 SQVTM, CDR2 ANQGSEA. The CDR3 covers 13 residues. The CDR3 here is CSVEMAQAYEQYF. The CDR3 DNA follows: TGCAGCGTTGAAATGGCCCAGGCCTACGAGCAGTACTTC.

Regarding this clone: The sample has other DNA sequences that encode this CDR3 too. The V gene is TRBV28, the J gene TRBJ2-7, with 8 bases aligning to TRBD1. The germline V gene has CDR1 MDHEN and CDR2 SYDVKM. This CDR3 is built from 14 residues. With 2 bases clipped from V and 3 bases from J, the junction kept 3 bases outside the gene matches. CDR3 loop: CASSLAGQGYEQYF. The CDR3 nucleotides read TGTGCCAGCAGTTTAGCTGGACAGGGCTACGAGCAGTACTTC.

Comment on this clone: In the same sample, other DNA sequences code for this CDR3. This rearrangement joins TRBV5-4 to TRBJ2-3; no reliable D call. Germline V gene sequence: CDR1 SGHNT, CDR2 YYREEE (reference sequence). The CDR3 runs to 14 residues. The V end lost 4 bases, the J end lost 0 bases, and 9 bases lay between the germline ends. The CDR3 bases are TGTGCCAGCAGCAGAATCGGGAGCACAGATACGCAGTATTTT. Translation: CASSRIGSTDTQYF.

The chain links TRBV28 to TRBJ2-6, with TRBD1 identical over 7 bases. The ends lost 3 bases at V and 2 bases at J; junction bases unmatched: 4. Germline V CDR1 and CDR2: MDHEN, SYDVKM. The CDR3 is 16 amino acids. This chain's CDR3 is CASSFPGGTGANVLTF. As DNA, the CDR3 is TGTGCCAGCAGTTTTCCAGGGGGAACTGGGGCCAACGTCCTGACTTTC.

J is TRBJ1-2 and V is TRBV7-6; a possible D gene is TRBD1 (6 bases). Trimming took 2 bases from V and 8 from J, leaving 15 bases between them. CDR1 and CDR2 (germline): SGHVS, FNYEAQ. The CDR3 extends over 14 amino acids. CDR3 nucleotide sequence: TGTGCCAGCAGCTTACAACAGGGAGTCGAGGGCTACACCTTC. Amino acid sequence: CASSLQQGVEGYTF. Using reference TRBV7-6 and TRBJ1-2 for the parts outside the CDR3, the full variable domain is GAGVSQSPRYKVTKRGQDVALRCDPISGHVSLYWYRQALGQGPEFLTYFNYEAQQDKSGLPNDRFSAERPEGSISTLTIQRTEQRDSAMYRCASSLQQGVEGYTFGSGTRLTVV.

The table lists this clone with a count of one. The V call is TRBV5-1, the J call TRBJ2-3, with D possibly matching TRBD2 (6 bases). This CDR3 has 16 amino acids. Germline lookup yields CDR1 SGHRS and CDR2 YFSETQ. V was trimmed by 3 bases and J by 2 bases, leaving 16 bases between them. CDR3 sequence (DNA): TGCGCCAGCAGCTCCGGAGGGACTTCTCCCACAGATACGCAGTATTTT. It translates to CASSSGGTSPTDTQYF.

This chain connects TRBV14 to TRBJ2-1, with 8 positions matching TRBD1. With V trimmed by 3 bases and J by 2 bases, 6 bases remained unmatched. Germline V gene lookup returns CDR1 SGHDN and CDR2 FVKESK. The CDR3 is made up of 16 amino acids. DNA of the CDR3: TGTGCCAGCAGCCATAGCAGGGGGCCCGCCTACAATGAGCAGTTCTTC. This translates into CASSHSRGPAYNEQFF.

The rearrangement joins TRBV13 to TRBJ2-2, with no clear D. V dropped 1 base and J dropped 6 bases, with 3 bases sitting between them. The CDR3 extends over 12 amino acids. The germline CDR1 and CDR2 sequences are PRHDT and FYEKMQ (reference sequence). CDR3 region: CASSLEAGELFF. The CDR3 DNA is TGTGCCAGCAGCTTAGAAGCCGGGGAGCTGTTTTTT. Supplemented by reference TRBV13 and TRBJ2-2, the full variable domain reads AAGVIQSPRHLIKEKRETATLKCYPIPRHDTVYWYQQGPGQDPQFLISFYEKMQSDKGSIPDRFSAQQFSDYHSELNMSSLELGDSALYFCASSLEAGELFFGEGSRLTVL.

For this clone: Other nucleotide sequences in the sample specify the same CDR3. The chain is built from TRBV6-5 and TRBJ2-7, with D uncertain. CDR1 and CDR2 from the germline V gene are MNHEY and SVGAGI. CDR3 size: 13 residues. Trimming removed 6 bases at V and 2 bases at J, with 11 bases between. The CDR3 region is CASRPPGTYEQYF. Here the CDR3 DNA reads TGTGCCAGCAGGCCCCCAGGAACCTACGAGCAGTACTTC.

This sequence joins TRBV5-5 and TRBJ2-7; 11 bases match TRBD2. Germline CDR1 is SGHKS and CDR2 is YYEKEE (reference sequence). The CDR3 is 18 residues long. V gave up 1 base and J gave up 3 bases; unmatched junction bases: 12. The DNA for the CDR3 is TGTGCCAGCAGCTTGTTCGGTGGGACTAGCGGAGTGGGCTACGAGCAGTACTTC. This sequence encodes CASSLFGGTSGVGYEQYF.

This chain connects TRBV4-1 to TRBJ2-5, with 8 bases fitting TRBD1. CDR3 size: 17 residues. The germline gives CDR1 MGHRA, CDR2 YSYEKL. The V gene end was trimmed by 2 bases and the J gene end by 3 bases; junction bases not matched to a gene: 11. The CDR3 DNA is TGCGCCAGCAGCCAAAGAAGGGGGCAGGGGGCCGAAGAGACCCAGTACTTC. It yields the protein CASSQRRGQGAEETQYF.

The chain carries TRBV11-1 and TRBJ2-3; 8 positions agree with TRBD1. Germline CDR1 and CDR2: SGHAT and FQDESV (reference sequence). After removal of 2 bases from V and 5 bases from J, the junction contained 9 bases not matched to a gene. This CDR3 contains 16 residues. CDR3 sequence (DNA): TGTGCCAGCAGCTTACGCCAATTAACAGGGGGAGATACGCAGTATTTT. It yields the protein CASSLRQLTGGDTQYF.

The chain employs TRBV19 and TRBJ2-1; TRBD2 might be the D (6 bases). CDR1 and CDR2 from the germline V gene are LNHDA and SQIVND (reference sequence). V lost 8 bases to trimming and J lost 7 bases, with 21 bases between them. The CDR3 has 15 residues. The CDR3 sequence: CASHSGLPVTNEQFF. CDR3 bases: TGTGCCAGTCACAGCGGGCTCCCAGTGACAAATGAGCAGTTCTTC.

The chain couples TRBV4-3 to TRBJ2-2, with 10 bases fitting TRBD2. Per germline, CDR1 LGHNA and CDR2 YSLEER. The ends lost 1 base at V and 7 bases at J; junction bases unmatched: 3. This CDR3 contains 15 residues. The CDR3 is CASSQGTSGSGELFF. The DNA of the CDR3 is TGCGCCAGCAGCCAAGGGACTAGCGGAAGCGGGGAGCTGTTTTTT.

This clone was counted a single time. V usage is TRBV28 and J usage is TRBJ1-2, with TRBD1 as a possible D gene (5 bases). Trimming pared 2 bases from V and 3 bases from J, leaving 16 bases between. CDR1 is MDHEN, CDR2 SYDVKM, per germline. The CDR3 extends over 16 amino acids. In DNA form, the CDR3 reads TGTGCCAGCAGTTTAACGGCCCAGGGTGCGTACTATGGCTACACCTTC. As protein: CASSLTAQGAYYGYTF.

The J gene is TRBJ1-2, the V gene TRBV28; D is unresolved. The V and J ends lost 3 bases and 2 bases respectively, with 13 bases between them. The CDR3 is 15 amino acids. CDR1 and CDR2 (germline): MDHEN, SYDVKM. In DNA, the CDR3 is TGTGCCAGCAGTTTCTCTTTAACACGCAACTATGGCTACACCTTC. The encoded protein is CASSFSLTRNYGYTF.

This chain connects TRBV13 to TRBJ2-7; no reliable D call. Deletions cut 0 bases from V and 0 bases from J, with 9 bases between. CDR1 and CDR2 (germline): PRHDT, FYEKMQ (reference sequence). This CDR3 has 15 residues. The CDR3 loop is CASSLGRRSSYEQYF. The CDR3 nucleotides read TGTGCCAGCAGCTTAGGACGGCGAAGCTCCTACGAGCAGTACTTC.

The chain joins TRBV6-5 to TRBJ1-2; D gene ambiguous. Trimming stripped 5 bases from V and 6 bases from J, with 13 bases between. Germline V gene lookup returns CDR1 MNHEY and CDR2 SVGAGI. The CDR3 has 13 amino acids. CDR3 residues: CASSRSRGDGYTF. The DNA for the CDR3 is TGTGCCAGCAGTCGGAGTCGGGGAGATGGCTACACCTTC.

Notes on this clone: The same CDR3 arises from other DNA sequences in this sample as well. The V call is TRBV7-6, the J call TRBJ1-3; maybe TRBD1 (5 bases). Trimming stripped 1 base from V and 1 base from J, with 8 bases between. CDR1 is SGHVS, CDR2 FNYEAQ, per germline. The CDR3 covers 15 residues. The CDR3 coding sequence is TGTGCCAGCAGCTTAGGTGGGGGGTCTGGAAACACCATATATTTT. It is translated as CASSLGGGSGNTIYF.